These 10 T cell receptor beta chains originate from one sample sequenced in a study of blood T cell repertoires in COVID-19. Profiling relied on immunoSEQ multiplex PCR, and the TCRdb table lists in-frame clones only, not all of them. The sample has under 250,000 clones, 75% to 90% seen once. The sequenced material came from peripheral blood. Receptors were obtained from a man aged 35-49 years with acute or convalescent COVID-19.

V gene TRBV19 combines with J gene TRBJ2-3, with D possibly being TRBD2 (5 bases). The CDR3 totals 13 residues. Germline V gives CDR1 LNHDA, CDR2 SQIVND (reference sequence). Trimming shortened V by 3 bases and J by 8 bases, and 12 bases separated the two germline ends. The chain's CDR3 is CASSIGRAGTQYF. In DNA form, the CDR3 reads TGTGCCAGTAGTATCGGAAGGGCGGGTACGCAGTATTTT. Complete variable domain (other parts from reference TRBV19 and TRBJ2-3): DGGITQSPKYLFRKEGQNVTLSCEQNLNHDAMYWYRQDPGQGLRLIYYSQIVNDFQKGDIAEGYSVSREKKESFPLTVTSAQKNPTAFYLCASSIGRAGTQYFGPGTRLTVL.

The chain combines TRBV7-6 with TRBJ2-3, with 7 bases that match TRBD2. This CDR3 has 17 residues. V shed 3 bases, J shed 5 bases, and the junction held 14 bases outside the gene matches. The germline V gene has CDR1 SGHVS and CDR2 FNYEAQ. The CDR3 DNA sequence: TGTGCCAGCAGCTTCAGTTCGGGTGCGGGAGTGGGAGATACGCAGTATTTT. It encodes CASSFSSGAGVGDTQYF.

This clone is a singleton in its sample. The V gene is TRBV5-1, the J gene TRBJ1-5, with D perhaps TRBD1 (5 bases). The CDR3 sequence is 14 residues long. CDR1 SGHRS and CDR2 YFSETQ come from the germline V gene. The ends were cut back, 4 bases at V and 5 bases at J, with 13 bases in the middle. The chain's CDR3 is CASSAQGGHQPQHF. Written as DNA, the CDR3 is TGCGCCAGCAGCGCTCAGGGTGGCCATCAGCCCCAGCATTTT.

In nucleotides, the CDR3 is TGTGCCAGCAGCCCGGGACAGCTTAACTATGGCTACACCTTC. Protein: CASSPGQLNYGYTF. The chain has TRBV5-5 and TRBJ1-2, with 7 bases fitting TRBD1. The CDR3 spans 14 residues. J gave up 1 base and V 4 bases, and 4 bases lay outside the gene matches. From germline, CDR1 is SGHKS and CDR2 YYEKEE (reference sequence). Together with reference TRBV5-5 and TRBJ1-2, the CDR3 gives the full variable domain: DAGVTQSPTHLIKTRGQQVTLRCSPISGHKSVSWYQQVLGQGPQFIFQYYEKEERGRGNFPDRFSARQFPNYSSELNVNALLLGDSALYLCASSPGQLNYGYTFGSGTRLTVV.

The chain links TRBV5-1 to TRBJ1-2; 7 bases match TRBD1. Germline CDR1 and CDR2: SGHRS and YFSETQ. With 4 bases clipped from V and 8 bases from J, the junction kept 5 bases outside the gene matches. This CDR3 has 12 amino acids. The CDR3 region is CASSGTESGYTF. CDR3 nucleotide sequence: TGCGCCAGCAGCGGGACAGAAAGCGGCTACACCTTC.

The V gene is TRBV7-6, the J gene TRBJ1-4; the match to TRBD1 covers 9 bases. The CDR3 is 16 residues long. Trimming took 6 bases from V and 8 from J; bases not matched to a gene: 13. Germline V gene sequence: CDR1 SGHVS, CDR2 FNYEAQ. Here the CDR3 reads CASRKRAGQGNEKLFF. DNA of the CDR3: TGTGCCAGCAGAAAACGAGCGGGACAGGGAAACGAAAAACTGTTTTTT.

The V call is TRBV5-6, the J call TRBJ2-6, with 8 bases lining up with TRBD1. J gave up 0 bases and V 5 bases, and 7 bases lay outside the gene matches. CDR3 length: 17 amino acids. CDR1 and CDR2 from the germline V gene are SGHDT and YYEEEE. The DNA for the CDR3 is TGTGCCAGCAGGCCGGGACAGGTTAACTCTGGGGCCAACGTCCTGACTTTC. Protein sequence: CASRPGQVNSGANVLTF.

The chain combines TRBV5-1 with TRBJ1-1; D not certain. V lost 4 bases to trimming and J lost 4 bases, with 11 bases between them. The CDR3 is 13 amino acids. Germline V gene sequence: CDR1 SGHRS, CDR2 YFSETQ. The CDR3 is CASSPREVTEAFF. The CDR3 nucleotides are TGCGCCAGCAGCCCCCGGGAGGTCACTGAAGCTTTCTTT.

Here the CDR3 reads CASSSGLAVVTDTQYF. The CDR3 DNA is TGTGCCAGCAGTTCTGGACTAGCGGTTGTCACAGATACGCAGTATTTT. The chain couples TRBV2 to TRBJ2-3; 10 bases are shared with TRBD2. The germline gives CDR1 SNHLY, CDR2 FYNNEI. Trimming took 5 bases from V and 2 from J; bases not matched to a gene: 7. This CDR3 contains 16 residues.

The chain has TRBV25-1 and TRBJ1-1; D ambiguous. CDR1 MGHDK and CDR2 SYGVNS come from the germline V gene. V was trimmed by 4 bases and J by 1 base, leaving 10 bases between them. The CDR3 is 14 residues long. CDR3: CASSGWQQNTEAFF. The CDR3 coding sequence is TGTGCCAGCAGTGGCTGGCAACAGAACACTGAAGCTTTCTTT.